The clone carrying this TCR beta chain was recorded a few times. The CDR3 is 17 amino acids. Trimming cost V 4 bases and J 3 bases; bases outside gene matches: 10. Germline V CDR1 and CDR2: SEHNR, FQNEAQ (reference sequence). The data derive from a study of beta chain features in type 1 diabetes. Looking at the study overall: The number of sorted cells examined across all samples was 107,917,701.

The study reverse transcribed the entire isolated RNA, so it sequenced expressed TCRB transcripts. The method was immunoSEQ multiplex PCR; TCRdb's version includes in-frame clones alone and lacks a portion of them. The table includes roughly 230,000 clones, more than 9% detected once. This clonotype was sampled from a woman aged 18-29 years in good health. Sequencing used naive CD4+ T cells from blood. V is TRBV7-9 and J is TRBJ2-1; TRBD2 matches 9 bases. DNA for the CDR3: TGTGCCAGCAGCTCGAATGTAGCGGGAGCAATCTACAATGAGCAGTTCTTC. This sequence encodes CASSSNVAGAIYNEQFF.